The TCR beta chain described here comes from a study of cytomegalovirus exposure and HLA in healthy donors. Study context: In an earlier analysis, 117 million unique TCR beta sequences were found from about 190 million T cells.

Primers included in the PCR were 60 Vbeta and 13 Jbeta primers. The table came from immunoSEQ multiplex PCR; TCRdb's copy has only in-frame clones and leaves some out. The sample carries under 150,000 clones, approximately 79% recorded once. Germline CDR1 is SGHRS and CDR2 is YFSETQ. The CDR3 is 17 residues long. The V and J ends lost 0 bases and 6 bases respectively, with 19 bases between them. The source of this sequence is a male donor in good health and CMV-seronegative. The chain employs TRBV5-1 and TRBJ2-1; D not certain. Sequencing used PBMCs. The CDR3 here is CASSLGVSLTDLNEQFF. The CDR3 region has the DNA TGCGCCAGCAGCTTGGGGGTTTCCCTTACAGATCTCAATGAGCAGTTCTTC.